These 20 T cell receptor beta chains originate from one sample sequenced in a study of blood T cell repertoires in COVID-19. Here immunoSEQ multiplex PCR was the method, and the copy in TCRdb shows in-frame clones only, minus some. The table lists roughly 250,000 clones, roughly 86% of them singletons. Sequencing used PBMCs or T cells enriched from blood (not recorded which). These receptor sequences come from a woman between 40 and 50 years old with acute COVID-19.

The V and J genes are TRBV27 and TRBJ2-2; 7 bases align to TRBD2. V lost 7 bases to trimming and J lost 1 base; unmatched junction nucleotides: 3. Germline loops: CDR1 MNHEY, CDR2 SMNVEV (reference sequence). This CDR3 has 14 residues. The CDR3 loop reads CASTSGQNTGELFF. CDR3 nucleotide sequence: TGTGCCAGCACTAGCGGCCAGAACACCGGGGAGCTGTTTTTT.

This sequence joins TRBV29-1 and TRBJ1-2; D is undetermined. CDR3 size: 11 residues. The V end lost 2 bases, the J end lost 4 bases, and 5 bases lay between the germline ends. Germline V lookup: CDR1 SQVTM, CDR2 ANQGSEA. CDR3 in amino acids: CSVESGYGYTF. CDR3 coding DNA: TGCAGCGTTGAATCCGGCTATGGCTACACCTTC.

The rearrangement links TRBV19 to TRBJ2-1; 8 nucleotides match TRBD1. The CDR3 runs 15 residues. Germline CDR1 and CDR2: LNHDA and SQIVND (reference sequence). The V gene end was trimmed by 7 bases and the J gene end by 5 bases; junction bases not matched to a gene: 10. CDR3 in amino acids: CASIQDRASNNEQFF. The CDR3 DNA reads as TGTGCCAGTATTCAGGACAGGGCGAGCAACAATGAGCAGTTCTTC.

This chain uses TRBV19 with TRBJ2-7; tentatively, D is TRBD2 (6 bases). Trimming removed 5 bases at V and 4 bases at J, with 15 bases between. The CDR3 is made up of 14 amino acids. CDR1 and CDR2 (germline): LNHDA, SQIVND (reference sequence). Here the CDR3 DNA reads TGTGCCAGTAGTGGGGGACTTGGGAGGTACGAGCAGTACTTC. Protein sequence: CASSGGLGRYEQYF.

V and J are TRBV9 and TRBJ2-5, with D tentatively TRBD2 (7 bases). V was shortened by 3 bases and J by 2 bases, with 11 bases between the two germline ends. Germline V gives CDR1 SGDLS, CDR2 YYNGEE. The length of the CDR3 is 14 residues. The CDR3 coding sequence is TGTGCCAGCAGCGCGGGGGGCCCTCAAGAGACCCAGTACTTC. Protein product: CASSAGGPQETQYF.

The chain joins TRBV5-5 to TRBJ2-5; no firm D call. Germline V gene lookup returns CDR1 SGHKS and CDR2 YYEKEE (reference sequence). The CDR3 spans 13 residues. Trimming pared 1 base from V and 5 bases from J, leaving 9 bases between. This CDR3 reads CASSLSGGETQYF. In DNA, the CDR3 is TGTGCCAGCAGCTTGTCGGGTGGGGAGACCCAGTACTTC.

V gene TRBV7-2 combines with J gene TRBJ2-7, with 9 bases that match TRBD2. The ends lost 8 bases at V and 6 bases at J; junction bases unmatched: 8. CDR1 is SGHTA, CDR2 FQGNSA, per germline. The CDR3 runs 13 residues. The CDR3 is CASGLAGESEQYF. CDR3 coding DNA: TGTGCCAGCGGGTTAGCGGGAGAAAGCGAGCAGTACTTC.

The chain joins TRBV14 to TRBJ2-7; the match to TRBD2 covers 7 bases. The CDR3 sequence is 14 residues long. J gave up 2 bases and V 4 bases, and 5 bases lay outside the gene matches. Germline V CDR1 and CDR2: SGHDN, FVKESK. As DNA, the CDR3 is TGTGCCAGCAGCCCAACTAGCGTCCCCTACGAGCAGTACTTC. This codes for CASSPTSVPYEQYF. Full variable domain (outside the CDR3, taken from reference TRBV14 and TRBJ2-7): EAGVTQFPSHSVIEKGQTVTLRCDPISGHDNLYWYRRVMGKEIKFLLHFVKESKQDESGMPNNRFLAERTGGTYSTLKVQPAELEDSGVYFCASSPTSVPYEQYFGPGTRLTVT.

The chain combines TRBV7-9 with TRBJ1-5; D not resolved. The V end was cut by 5 bases, the J end by 5 bases, with 7 bases between. Germline values: CDR1 SEHNR, CDR2 FQNEAQ (reference sequence). The CDR3 spans 12 residues. The CDR3 region has the DNA TGTGCCAGCAGCCGGGATGATCAGCCCCAGCATTTT. Protein product: CASSRDDQPQHF.

This clone was seen a handful of times. The chain is built from TRBV14 and TRBJ2-5; 10 nucleotides line up with TRBD2. Germline CDR1 and CDR2: SGHDN and FVKESK. The J segment lost 5 bases and the V segment lost 2 bases, leaving 11 bases of the junction unmatched. The CDR3 is 17 residues long. The DNA of the CDR3 is TGTGCCAGCAGCCAACTTCTAGCGGGAGCGGAATTGGAGACCCAGTACTTC. Translation: CASSQLLAGAELETQYF.

Comments on this clone: The same CDR3 also results from other DNA sequences found in this sample. The rearrangement uses TRBV9 and TRBJ1-4; D possibly corresponds to TRBD1 (5 bases). Trimming shortened V by 0 bases and J by 3 bases, and 9 bases separated the two germline ends. The germline gives CDR1 SGDLS, CDR2 YYNGEE. This CDR3 is 15 amino acids long. CDR3 DNA sequence: TGTGCCAGCAGCGTAGGCGGGACCGCTAATGAAAAACTGTTTTTT. Residues: CASSVGGTANEKLFF. The full variable domain, in which reference TRBV9 and TRBJ1-4 provide the parts outside the CDR3, is DSGVTQTPKHLITATGQRVTLRCSPRSGDLSVYWYQQSLDQGLQFLIQYYNGEERAKGNILERFSAQQFPDLHSELNLSSLELGDSALYFCASSVGGTANEKLFFGSGTQLSVL.

The chain has TRBV11-2 and TRBJ2-7, with D possibly being TRBD2 (6 bases). The CDR3 is made up of 15 amino acids. Germline CDR1 is SGHAT and CDR2 is FQNNGV. Trimming cost V 0 bases and J 4 bases, with 13 bases left between them. The DNA of the CDR3 is TGTGCCAGCAGCTTAGATAGGGACTCGGTGTACGAGCAGTACTTC. Protein: CASSLDRDSVYEQYF.

The chain carries TRBV11-2 and TRBJ2-7; 8 bases are shared with TRBD2. J gave up 0 bases and V 3 bases, and 4 bases lay outside the gene matches. From germline, CDR1 is SGHAT and CDR2 FQNNGV. The CDR3 totals 15 residues. CDR3 nucleotides: TGTGCCAGCAGCTTGGCTAGCGGGCCCTCCTACGAGCAGTACTTC. It specifies CASSLASGPSYEQYF.

This rearrangement joins TRBV20-1 to TRBJ1-5, with D unresolved. The CDR3 contains 13 residues. V was shortened by 3 bases and J by 3 bases, with 9 bases between the two germline ends. Per the germline V gene, CDR1 is DFQATT and CDR2 is SNEGSKA (reference sequence). The CDR3 here is CSASGEINQPQHF. In DNA, the CDR3 is TGCAGTGCTAGTGGTGAGATCAATCAGCCCCAGCATTTT.

The chain couples TRBV5-1 to TRBJ1-2; D uncertain. Germline CDR1 and CDR2: SGHRS and YFSETQ. CDR3 length: 12 residues. The ends were cut back, 4 bases at V and 7 bases at J, with 11 bases in the middle. CDR3 nucleotide sequence: TGCGCCAGCAGCCGGGCAGGAGGTGGCTACACCTTC. It translates to CASSRAGGGYTF.

This chain uses TRBV3-1 (or the pseudogene TRBV3-2) with TRBJ2-7; 7 bases agree with TRBD2. Germline CDR1 LGHDT, CDR2 YNNKEL (reference sequence). V lost 2 bases and J lost 0; bases outside the gene matches: 4. This CDR3 has 15 amino acids. CDR3 loop: CASSQSGGSSYEQYF. In nucleotides, the CDR3 is TGTGCCAGCAGCCAATCGGGGGGAAGCTCCTACGAGCAGTACTTC.

This clone has a handful of counts. The V and J genes are TRBV7-2 and TRBJ1-5, with D possibly TRBD1 on 5 matching bases. V gave up 5 bases and J gave up 0 bases, with 17 bases separating them. This CDR3 spans 17 amino acids. CDR1 and CDR2 from the germline V gene are SGHTA and FQGNSA. As DNA, the CDR3 is TGTGCCAGCAGCAAACACGGTGGGGGGAATAGCAATCAGCCCCAGCATTTT. Its translation: CASSKHGGGNSNQPQHF.

This chain uses TRBV19 with TRBJ1-1, with D possibly matching TRBD1 (5 bases). Germline CDR1 and CDR2: LNHDA and SQIVND (reference sequence). Trimming removed 5 bases at V and 4 bases at J, with 14 bases between. The CDR3 spans 14 residues. CDR3 loop: CASSVDRVGTEAFF. The CDR3 nucleotides read TGTGCCAGTAGTGTTGACAGAGTAGGCACTGAAGCTTTCTTT.

The chain has TRBV7-4 and TRBJ2-7; no reliable D call. Per the germline V gene, CDR1 is SGHVT and CDR2 is SQSDAQ. CDR3 length: 16 amino acids. V gave up 0 bases and J gave up 2 bases, with 14 bases separating them. CDR3 coding DNA: TGTGCCAGCAGCTTAGCTAGATCTTACGAAGCCTACGAGCAGTACTTC. Protein: CASSLARSYEAYEQYF.

The V gene is TRBV7-9, the J gene TRBJ1-4; the D is unclear. Trimming stripped 1 base from V and 0 bases from J, with 6 bases between. The CDR3 is made up of 15 amino acids. CDR1 is SEHNR and CDR2 is FQNEAQ in the germline V gene (reference sequence). CDR3 loop: CASSLEPATNEKLFF. The CDR3 coding sequence is TGTGCCAGCAGCTTAGAACCGGCAACTAATGAAAAACTGTTTTTT.